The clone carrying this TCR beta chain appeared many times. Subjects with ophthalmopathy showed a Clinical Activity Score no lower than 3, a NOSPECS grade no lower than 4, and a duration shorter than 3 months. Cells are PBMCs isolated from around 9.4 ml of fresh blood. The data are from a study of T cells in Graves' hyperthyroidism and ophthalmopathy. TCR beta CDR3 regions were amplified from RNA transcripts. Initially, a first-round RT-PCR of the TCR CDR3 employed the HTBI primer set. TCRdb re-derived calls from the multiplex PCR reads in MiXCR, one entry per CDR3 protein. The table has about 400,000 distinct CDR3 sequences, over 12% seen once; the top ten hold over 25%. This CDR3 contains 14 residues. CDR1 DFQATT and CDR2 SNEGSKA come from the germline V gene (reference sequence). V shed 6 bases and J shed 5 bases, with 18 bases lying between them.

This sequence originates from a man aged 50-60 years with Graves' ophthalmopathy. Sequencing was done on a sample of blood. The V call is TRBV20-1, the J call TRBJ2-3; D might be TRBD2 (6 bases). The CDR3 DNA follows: TGCAGTGCCCCGAATCGGGAGAGGGGAGATACGCAGTATTTT. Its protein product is CSAPNRERGDTQYF.